This record concerns one T cell receptor (beta chain) sequence. Trimming took 1 base from V and 6 from J, leaving 11 bases between them. Germline CDR1 and CDR2: SGHNT and YYREEE (reference sequence). This CDR3 contains 15 residues. During the collection period, no donor immune events like infections were recorded. This sample is drawn from a study of identifying expanded T cells in peripheral blood. Profiling relied on immunoSEQ multiplex PCR, and the TCRdb table lists in-frame clones only, not all of them. There are about 86,000 clones in the sample; about 85% occur only once, and just under 4.5% lies in the top ten.

This clonotype originated in a person between 18 and 69 years old in good health. Specimen: blood. This chain uses TRBV5-4 with TRBJ1-6, with a possible D match to TRBD1 (6 bases). CDR3 DNA: TGTGCCAGCAGCTTGAATACAGGGTTTAATTCACCCCTCCACTTT. This encodes CASSLNTGFNSPLHF.